This entry lists 26 T cell receptor beta chains sequenced from one sample in a study of OX40 agonist ivuxolimab in advanced cancers. Clones were read by immunoSEQ multiplex PCR, and TCRdb kept only the in-frame ones, dropping some. This sample has more than 20,000 clones, with approximately 90% found just once. This specimen consisted of CD4+ or CD8+ T cells sorted from blood, obtained in a trial of the OX40 agonist ivuxolimab. These TCRs come from an adult with an advanced solid tumor such as melanoma, head and neck, liver or kidney cancer.

With regard to this clone: The same CDR3 arises from other DNA sequences in this sample as well. This chain uses TRBV7-9 with TRBJ2-2, with no clear D. Germline CDR1 is SEHNR and CDR2 is FQNEAQ (reference sequence). The CDR3 extends over 12 amino acids. Trimming took 1 base from V and 5 from J, leaving 2 bases between them. The CDR3 sequence is CASSLGTGELFF. CDR3 nucleotides: TGTGCCAGCAGCTTAGGAACCGGGGAGCTGTTTTTT. Together with reference TRBV7-9 and TRBJ2-2, the CDR3 gives the full variable domain: DTGVSQNPRHKITKRGQNVTFRCDPISEHNRLYWYRQTLGQGPEFLTYFQNEAQLEKSRLLSDRFSAERPKGSFSTLEIQRTEQGDSAMYLCASSLGTGELFFGEGSRLTVL.

V gene TRBV25-1 combines with J gene TRBJ1-1; 9 nucleotides line up with TRBD1. Looked up from germline, CDR1 is MGHDK and CDR2 is SYGVNS. J lost 11 bases, V lost 6 bases, and 4 bases had no gene match. The CDR3 runs 11 residues. The CDR3: CASRTGGEAFF. The CDR3 DNA reads as TGTGCCAGCAGGACAGGGGGGGAGGCTTTCTTT.

The chain combines TRBV7-6 with TRBJ2-7; D is possibly TRBD2 (7 bases). CDR3 length: 14 amino acids. In germline, CDR1 is SGHVS, CDR2 FNYEAQ. Trimming pared 5 bases from V and 3 bases from J, leaving 14 bases between. In nucleotides, the CDR3 is TGTGCCAGCAGCCTGGAGGGGGACTACTACGAGCAGTACTTC. Amino acid sequence: CASSLEGDYYEQYF.

This clone has a handful of counts. This chain joins TRBV7-3 and TRBJ1-1; tentative D call: TRBD1 (5 bases). CDR1 and CDR2 (germline): SGHTA, FQGTGA. The CDR3 covers 13 residues. V shed 3 bases and J shed 7 bases, with 12 bases lying between them. This CDR3 is CASSLGTGNEAFF. In nucleotides, the CDR3 is TGTGCCAGCAGCTTGGGGACCGGGAATGAAGCTTTCTTT.

The CDR3 loop is CASSVDSGGFSTDTQYF. CDR3 sequence (DNA): TGTGCCAGCAGCGTAGATAGCGGGGGGTTTAGCACAGATACGCAGTATTTT. The V gene is TRBV9, the J gene TRBJ2-3; 10 positions match TRBD2. The V gene's germline CDR1 is SGDLS and CDR2 YYNGEE. This CDR3 comprises 17 residues. With 0 bases clipped from V and 0 bases from J, the junction kept 4 bases outside the gene matches.

The rearrangement links TRBV2 to TRBJ1-3, with D unresolved. The CDR3 totals 16 residues. Germline lookup yields CDR1 SNHLY and CDR2 FYNNEI. V lost 2 bases and J lost 0, with 11 bases in between. For the CDR3, the DNA is TGTGCCAGCAGTGAATTCGTGAACCCCTCTGGAAACACCATATATTTT. As protein: CASSEFVNPSGNTIYF.

V and J are TRBV13 and TRBJ2-3; D might be TRBD1 (6 bases). The length of the CDR3 is 15 residues. CDR1 and CDR2 (germline): PRHDT, FYEKMQ (reference sequence). Deletions cut 6 bases from V and 5 bases from J, with 18 bases between. This chain's CDR3 is CASRPVDSGRDTQYF. The CDR3 nucleotides read TGTGCCAGCAGGCCAGTGGACAGTGGAAGAGATACGCAGTATTTT.

The chain recombines TRBV25-1 with TRBJ2-5; 8 bases line up with TRBD2. V shed 5 bases and J 5 bases; nucleotides not matched to a gene: 7. Per the germline V gene, CDR1 is MGHDK and CDR2 is SYGVNS. This CDR3 has 14 residues. DNA for the CDR3: TGTGCCAGCAGTCTAGCGGGTGGTCGGGAGACCCAGTACTTC. Its translation is CASSLAGGRETQYF.

The chain uses TRBV7-6 and TRBJ2-2; a weak D match, TRBD1 (5 bases). The V gene lost 1 base and the J gene lost 3 bases, with 9 bases spanning the gap. CDR1 is SGHVS, CDR2 FNYEAQ, per germline. CDR3 length equals 15 residues. Here the CDR3 reads CASSLGGLDTGELFF. The CDR3 DNA reads as TGTGCCAGCAGCTTAGGGGGCCTCGACACCGGGGAGCTGTTTTTT.

V and J are TRBV4-1 and TRBJ1-2; no reliable D call. The CDR3 is 15 residues long. CDR1 and CDR2 from the germline V gene are MGHRA and YSYEKL. V shed 0 bases and J shed 2 bases, with 10 bases lying between them. CDR3 amino acids: CASSQELVYNYGYTF. In DNA form, the CDR3 reads TGCGCCAGCAGCCAAGAACTTGTTTACAACTATGGCTACACCTTC.

This chain connects TRBV6-1 to TRBJ1-4, with D unresolved. Trimming pared 7 bases from V and 7 bases from J, leaving 19 bases between. The V gene's germline CDR1 is MNHNS and CDR2 SASEGT. CDR3 length: 15 residues. CDR3 DNA sequence: TGTGCCAGCACCCTTTTTGGAGACTCCCGTGAAAAACTGTTTTTT. Its translation is CASTLFGDSREKLFF.

The V gene is TRBV15, the J gene TRBJ2-1; perhaps D is TRBD1 or TRBD2 (6 bases each). Trimming cost V 0 bases and J 6 bases, with 12 bases left between them. CDR1 LNHNV and CDR2 YYDKDF come from the germline V gene (reference sequence). This CDR3 region has 15 residues. The CDR3 loop is CATSRDRSGANEQFF. The DNA of the CDR3 is TGTGCCACCAGCAGAGATCGATCGGGGGCCAATGAGCAGTTCTTC. Supplemented by reference TRBV15 and TRBJ2-1, the full variable domain reads DAMVIQNPRYQVTQFGKPVTLSCSQTLNHNVMYWYQQKSSQAPKLLFHYYDKDFNNEADTPDNFQSRRPNTSFCFLDIRSPGLGDTAMYLCATSRDRSGANEQFFGPGTRLTVL.

Only one count was recorded for this clone. The V gene is TRBV27, the J gene TRBJ2-5; D is unclear. V shed 1 base and J shed 3 bases, with 9 bases lying between them. Per the germline V gene, CDR1 is MNHEY and CDR2 is SMNVEV (reference sequence). This CDR3 has 14 amino acids. Here the CDR3 reads CASSLLGPEETQYF. DNA of the CDR3: TGTGCCAGCAGTTTATTGGGTCCGGAAGAGACCCAGTACTTC.

The V call is TRBV19, the J call TRBJ1-5; D is unresolved. V lost 0 bases and J lost 2, with 11 bases in between. Germline V gene lookup returns CDR1 LNHDA and CDR2 SQIVND (reference sequence). The length of the CDR3 is 16 residues. CDR3 nucleotides: TGTGCCAGTAGTATAGAGGACCTTTTGGGCAATCAGCCCCAGCATTTT. It encodes CASSIEDLLGNQPQHF.

The rearrangement uses TRBV4-1 and TRBJ1-1; a weak D match, TRBD1 (5 bases). CDR3 size: 17 residues. The V and J ends lost 6 bases and 4 bases respectively, with 24 bases between them. The germline gives CDR1 MGHRA, CDR2 YSYEKL. The CDR3 here is CASRPEGRSMLSTEAFF. The CDR3 bases are TGCGCCAGCAGGCCCGAGGGGCGCAGTATGTTGAGCACTGAAGCTTTCTTT.

This clone is judged medium-sized. V and J are TRBV28 and TRBJ1-4; perhaps TRBD1 as D (6 bases). The germline V gene has CDR1 MDHEN and CDR2 SYDVKM. The CDR3 consists of 15 residues. V lost 4 bases and J lost 8, with 17 bases in between. In nucleotides, the CDR3 is TGTGCCAGCAGTTATGAACAGGGAAGTGACGAAAAACTGTTTTTT. Encoded protein: CASSYEQGSDEKLFF. The whole variable domain, filled in from reference TRBV28 and TRBJ1-4, reads DVKVTQSSRYLVKRTGEKVFLECVQDMDHENMFWYRQDPGLGLRLIYFSYDVKMKEKGDIPEGYSVSREKKERFSLILESASTNQTSMYLCASSYEQGSDEKLFFGSGTQLSVL.

The V gene is TRBV5-6, the J gene TRBJ1-2; 8 bases are shared with TRBD1. The germline gives CDR1 SGHDT, CDR2 YYEEEE. This CDR3 contains 14 residues. The V gene end was trimmed by 3 bases and the J gene end by 5 bases; junction bases not matched to a gene: 6. CDR3 loop: CASSYGQGGYGYTF. The CDR3, as DNA: TGTGCCAGCAGCTATGGACAGGGTGGGTATGGCTACACCTTC.

Written as DNA, the CDR3 is TGTGCCACCAGCAGAGATCCTGAATCTACGGACAAGGACGGGGAGCTGTTTTTT. It codes for CATSRDPESTDKDGELFF. The chain combines TRBV15 with TRBJ2-2; the D gene is possibly TRBD1 (5 bases). Trimming took 0 bases from V and 7 from J, leaving 21 bases between them. Looked up from germline, CDR1 is LNHNV and CDR2 is YYDKDF (reference sequence). The CDR3 has 18 amino acids.

CDR3 loop: CASSPVWGAGANVLTF. The CDR3 bases are TGTGCCAGCAGTCCCGTCTGGGGGGCTGGGGCCAACGTCCTGACTTTC. The chain uses TRBV28 and TRBJ2-6; TRBD2 might be the D (6 bases). V dropped 5 bases and J dropped 2 bases, with 13 bases sitting between them. This CDR3 has 16 residues. Germline assignment: CDR1 MDHEN and CDR2 SYDVKM.

The chain carries TRBV6-5 and TRBJ1-1; 7 bases map to TRBD1. CDR3 length equals 14 residues. Germline V gene data show CDR1 as MNHEY and CDR2 as SVGAGI. V dropped 6 bases and J dropped 0; count of bases not matched to a gene: 4. The CDR3 reads CASSPDRVNTEAFF. The DNA of the CDR3 is TGTGCCAGCAGCCCCGACAGGGTGAACACTGAAGCTTTCTTT.

This rearrangement joins TRBV28 to TRBJ2-5, with D possibly being TRBD1 (6 bases). Per the germline V gene, CDR1 is MDHEN and CDR2 is SYDVKM. Between the trimmed V and J ends, which lost 6 bases and 1 base, there was a span of 15 bases. The CDR3 contains 15 residues. The CDR3 DNA reads TGTGCCAGCAGCGAAGCAGGGGATATCCAAGAGACCCAGTACTTC. Its protein product is CASSEAGDIQETQYF.

This chain uses TRBV20-1 with TRBJ1-1, with unresolved D. Germline V CDR1 and CDR2: DFQATT, SNEGSKA (reference sequence). CDR3 size: 9 residues. The CDR3 DNA is TGCCCCCCGAACACTGAAGCTTTCTTT. Translated, it gives CPPNTEAFF.

V gene TRBV6-6 combines with J gene TRBJ1-5; tentatively, D is TRBD1 (5 bases). The germline V and J ends were trimmed by 6 bases and 10 bases, with 16 bases remaining between them. CDR3 length equals 13 residues. Looked up from germline, CDR1 is MNHNY and CDR2 is SVGAGI (reference sequence). This CDR3 is CASSDSRLEPQHF. CDR3 in DNA: TGTGCCAGCAGCGACAGCCGCCTAGAACCCCAGCATTTT.

This clone has just a few counts. In DNA form, the CDR3 reads TGCAGTGCTCTTGAAGAGACCCAGTACTTC. Its protein is CSALEETQYF. The gene calls are TRBV20-1 and TRBJ2-5; D remains unclear. The germline V gene has CDR1 DFQATT and CDR2 SNEGSKA (reference sequence). Trimming took 5 bases from V and 3 from J, leaving 4 bases between them. The CDR3 has 10 amino acids.

V and J are TRBV19 and TRBJ2-1, with D perhaps being TRBD1 or TRBD2 (5 bases each). Trimming took 3 bases from V and 9 from J, leaving 21 bases between them. Germline loops: CDR1 LNHDA, CDR2 SQIVND (reference sequence). CDR3 length: 16 amino acids. The CDR3 reads CASSMLYLGAGSEQFF. The CDR3 DNA reads as TGTGCCAGTAGTATGCTATACCTAGGGGCAGGGAGTGAGCAGTTCTTC. Full variable domain (remainder filled in from reference TRBV19 and TRBJ2-1): DGGITQSPKYLFRKEGQNVTLSCEQNLNHDAMYWYRQDPGQGLRLIYYSQIVNDFQKGDIAEGYSVSREKKESFPLTVTSAQKNPTAFYLCASSMLYLGAGSEQFFGPGTRLTVL.

The chain has TRBV9 and TRBJ2-1, with D maybe TRBD2 (5 bases). CDR1 and CDR2 from the germline V gene are SGDLS and YYNGEE. Trimming took 0 bases from V and 6 from J, leaving 7 bases between them. The CDR3 contains 13 residues. The CDR3 protein is CASSVGTLNEQFF. The CDR3 region has the DNA TGTGCCAGCAGCGTAGGGACTCTCAATGAGCAGTTCTTC.